The present TCR beta chain was sequenced within a study of blood T cell repertoires in COVID-19. Overall study context: Donors in the United States, Italy and Spain gave samples during acute or convalescent COVID-19. The cDNA or gDNA used as material had been derived from T cells, B-cell-depleted T cells, or PBMCs.

In the authors' workflow: By means of reference gene primer amplification, nucleated cell counts were estimated. Clones were sequenced by immunoSEQ multiplex PCR, and TCRdb holds only the in-frame ones, with some missing. The V and J calls and clone size are taken from that table; D and trimming were inferred from the DNA. The sample lists 200,000 or so clones; 75% to 90% were seen once. V was clipped by 0 bases and J by 6 bases, with 15 bases between them. Germline lookup yields CDR1 MNHEY and CDR2 SVGAGI. This CDR3 is 15 amino acids long. The receptor comes from a human donor in a cohort sampled during active COVID-19. This chain joins TRBV6-5 and TRBJ2-7; perhaps TRBD1 as D (5 bases). Sequenced material: peripheral blood. The CDR3 DNA reads TGTGCCAGCAGTTACTCTGGGGCTGGTTCAAGCGAGCAGTACTTC. Amino acid sequence: CASSYSGAGSSEQYF.